This T cell receptor beta chain was recovered during a study of T cell responses to AZD1222 COVID-19 vaccine (TCRdb year 2021). Study-level background: AZD1222 recipients given second doses at about 4 weeks or at about 12 weeks were pooled, since spike-specific TCR depth and breadth were not found to differ between the two schedules. TCR sequencing was performed for roughly 240 trial participants, of whom about 200 were given two doses of AZD1222 and roughly 25 were given two doses of MenACWY control vaccine. Trial participants were enrolled by age into subgroups of 18-55, 56-69 and 70-plus years, and around 150, 28 and 57 TCR-sequenced participants, respectively, were included in these subgroups. Overall results and qualifications from the work: Most participants were white British and females outnumbered males, and the authors suggested that clonal diversity may have been underestimated. Because no day 14 peak-response samples were available, the repertoires could be characterized only after the peak T cell response. The vaccine-associated CD4 TCRs covered the entire spike protein, and the dominant responses fell in regions 160-218 and 743-854. After two AZD1222 doses, both the breadth and the depth of spike-specific TCRs were significantly higher than at day 0 and than in MenACWY recipients. Only six AZD1222 recipients were SARS-CoV-2 seropositive at baseline, limiting conclusions about previously exposed vaccinees. The 56-69-year group was small, and its depth increase did not reach significance, likely because of low power. Epitopes outside the regions mutated in the B.1.351 and B.1.1.7 variants were reportedly recognized by nearly half of the unique spike-specific TCRs.

The CDR3 regions of human TCRbeta chains were subjected to immunosequencing. On the authors' methods: TCRs in the repertoires were matched against a reference library of SARS-CoV-2-specific TCRs that had been generated with the MIRA antigen-specificity platform. Breadth meant the fraction of unique TCRs that were SARS-CoV-2-associated, whereas depth meant the fraction of total T cells that were SARS-CoV-2-associated. Using the MIRA data, each spike-specific TCR was assigned both to the spike region to which the TCR was reactive and to a CD4 or CD8 class. Log10-transformed breadth and depth values were compared by one-way ANOVA with Sidak's multiple comparisons tests. TCRdb mirrors the immuneACCESS table, restricted to in-frame sequences. Some clones are absent from its copies; in checked studies, under half trace to an unresolved V gene, and the reason for the others is unknown. V and J calls and clone size are given by that table; D and trimming were obtained from the DNA. The sample profile shows over 120,000 clones; around 90% of them were found once. Together, the top ten hold 4% to 5.5% of the sample.

Comments on this clone: What antigen it recognizes has not been identified. Per-base qualities were not stored, and no clone one base away is much larger.

The germline V gene provides CDR1 SGHRS and CDR2 YFSETQ. Spanning cysteine to phenylalanine, the CDR3 consists of 15 amino acids. Solely the CDR3 DNA is kept, with 45 bases framed from the first base. Trimming takes 3 bases off V and 4 bases off J; junction bases not matched to a gene: 9. Read against the paper, the sample's time point label means: baseline before first vaccination. Vaccinee samples were obtained from the UK trials COV001 and COV002, which included a single-blind randomized controlled phase 2/3 trial of AZD1222 (ChAdOx1 nCoV-19) in healthy adults. For TCRbeta chain sequencing, PBMC samples from trial participants were taken at day 0 and at day 28 after the second dose.

The TCR originated in an adult in good health. The rearranged chain carries TRBV5-1 and TRBJ2-7, with 8 bases matching TRBD1. The starting material was peripheral blood, obtained on day 0 of AZD1222 vaccination. The DNA sequence reads TGCGCCAGCAGCTCACAGGGGGGTGGACCATACGAGCAGTACTTC. Its amino acids are CASSSQGGGPYEQYF.